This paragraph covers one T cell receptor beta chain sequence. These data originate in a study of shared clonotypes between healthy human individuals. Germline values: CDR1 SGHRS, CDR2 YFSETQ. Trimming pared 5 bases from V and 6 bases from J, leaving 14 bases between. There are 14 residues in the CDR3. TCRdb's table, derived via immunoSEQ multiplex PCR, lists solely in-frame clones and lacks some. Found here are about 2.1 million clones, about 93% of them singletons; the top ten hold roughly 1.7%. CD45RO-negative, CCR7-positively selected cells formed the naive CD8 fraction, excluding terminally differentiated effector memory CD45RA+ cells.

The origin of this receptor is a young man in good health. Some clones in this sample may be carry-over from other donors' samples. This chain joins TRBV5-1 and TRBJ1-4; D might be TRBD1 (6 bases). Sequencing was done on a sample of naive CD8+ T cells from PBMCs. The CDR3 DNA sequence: TGCGCCAGCAGTCCGGCAGGGGCTGATGAAAAACTGTTTTTT. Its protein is CASSPAGADEKLFF.